This entry is about one T cell receptor (beta chain). Its antigen remains unidentified. The sample originates from a study of cytomegalovirus exposure and HLA in healthy donors. As for the study in general: The same platform was used for the 90 to 150 validation repertoires and the 500 to 700 first-cohort repertoires, a later analysis reported.

Assay used: immunoSEQ multiplex PCR; TCRdb lists only in-frame clones, some missing. Altogether some 130,000 clones are present, less than 90% being singletons, with the ten largest covering roughly 3%. V dropped 4 bases and J dropped 5 bases, with 19 bases sitting between them. CDR3 size: 16 residues. From germline, CDR1 is ENHRY and CDR2 SYGVKD. Study-level points and caveats: Reports indicated that the classifier achieved high specificity and sensitivity in diagnosing cytomegalovirus status.

The sample comprised PBMCs. The chain joins TRBV10-3 to TRBJ2-3; a possible D gene is TRBD1 (6 bases). This receptor was identified in a man between 18 and 35 years old in good health and CMV-seronegative. The CDR3 loop is CAISGILAGDLDTQYF. The CDR3, as DNA: TGTGCCATCAGTGGTATTCTGGCAGGGGATTTAGATACGCAGTATTTT.